This T cell receptor beta chain was identified during a study of identical twins. Broader study findings: The abundant beta clonotypes from cord blood had fewer insertions, and memory repertoires had none of this.

In this sample, this clonotype turned up a few times. Antigen: not known. This CDR3 comprises 16 residues. With 1 base clipped from V and 2 bases from J, the junction kept 6 bases outside the gene matches. Germline CDR1 is SEHNR and CDR2 is FQNEAQ (reference sequence). TCRdb redid the calling of the 5' RACE reads with MiXCR, one entry per CDR3 protein. Found here are 640,000 or so distinct CDR3 sequences, around 6% of them singletons; the top ten hold 1.5% to 2%. This receptor was obtained from a man between 18 and 35 years old in good health. The sequenced sample was naive T cells sorted from blood. The chain uses TRBV7-9 and TRBJ2-3; 7 bases match TRBD2. The CDR3 region is CASSLGLAPSTDTQYF. The DNA for the CDR3 is TGTGCCAGCAGCTTAGGACTAGCCCCCTCCACAGATACGCAGTATTTT.